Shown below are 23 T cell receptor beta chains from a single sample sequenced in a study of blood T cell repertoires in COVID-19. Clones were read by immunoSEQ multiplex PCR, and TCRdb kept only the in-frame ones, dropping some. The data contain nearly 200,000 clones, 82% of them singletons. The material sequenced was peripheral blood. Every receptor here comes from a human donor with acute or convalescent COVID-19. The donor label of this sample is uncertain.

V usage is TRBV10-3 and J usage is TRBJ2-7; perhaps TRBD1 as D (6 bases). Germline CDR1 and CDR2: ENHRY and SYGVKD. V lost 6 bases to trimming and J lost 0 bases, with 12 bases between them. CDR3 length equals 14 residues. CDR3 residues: CAISRQESSYEQYF. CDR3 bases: TGTGCCATCAGCCGACAGGAGAGCTCCTACGAGCAGTACTTC.

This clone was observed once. This chain's CDR3 is CASSLMRDSPLHF. The CDR3 nucleotides read TGTGCCAGCAGTTTAATGAGGGATTCACCCCTCCACTTT. The genes are TRBV12-3 or TRBV12-4 and TRBJ1-6; the D is unclear. V dropped 2 bases and J dropped 8 bases, with 7 bases sitting between them. The CDR3 is 13 residues long.

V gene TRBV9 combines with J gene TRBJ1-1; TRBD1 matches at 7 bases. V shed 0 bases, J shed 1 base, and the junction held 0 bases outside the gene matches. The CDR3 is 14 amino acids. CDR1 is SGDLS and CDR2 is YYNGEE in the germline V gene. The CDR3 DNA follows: TGTGCCAGCAGCGTAGACAGGGGGAACACTGAAGCTTTCTTT. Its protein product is CASSVDRGNTEAFF.

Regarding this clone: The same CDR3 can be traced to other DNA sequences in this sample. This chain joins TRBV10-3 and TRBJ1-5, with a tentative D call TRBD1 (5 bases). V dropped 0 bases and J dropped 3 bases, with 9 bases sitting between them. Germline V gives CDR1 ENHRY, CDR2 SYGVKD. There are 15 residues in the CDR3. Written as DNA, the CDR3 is TGTGCCATCAGTGAGTCGAGACAGTCCAATCAGCCCCAGCATTTT. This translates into CAISESRQSNQPQHF.

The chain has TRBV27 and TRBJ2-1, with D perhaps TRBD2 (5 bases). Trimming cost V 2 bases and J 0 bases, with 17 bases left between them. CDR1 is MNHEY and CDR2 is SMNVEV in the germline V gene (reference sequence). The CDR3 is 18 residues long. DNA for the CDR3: TGTGCCAGCAGTTTAAGGCCCCCGAGGGTTAGCTCCTACAATGAGCAGTTCTTC. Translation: CASSLRPPRVSSYNEQFF.

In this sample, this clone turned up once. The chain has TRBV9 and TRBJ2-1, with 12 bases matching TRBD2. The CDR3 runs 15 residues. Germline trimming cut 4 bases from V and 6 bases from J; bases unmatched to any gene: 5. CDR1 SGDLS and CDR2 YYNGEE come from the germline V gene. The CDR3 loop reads CASSSTSGRGNEQFF. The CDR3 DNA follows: TGTGCCAGCAGCTCGACTAGCGGGAGAGGCAATGAGCAGTTCTTC.

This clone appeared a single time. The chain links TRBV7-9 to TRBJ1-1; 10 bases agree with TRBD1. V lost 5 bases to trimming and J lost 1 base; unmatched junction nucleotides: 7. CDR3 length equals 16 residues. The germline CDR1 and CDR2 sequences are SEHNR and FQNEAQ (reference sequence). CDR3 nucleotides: TGTGCCAGCAGCACCGGGACAGGGGTGTCGAACACTGAAGCTTTCTTT. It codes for CASSTGTGVSNTEAFF.

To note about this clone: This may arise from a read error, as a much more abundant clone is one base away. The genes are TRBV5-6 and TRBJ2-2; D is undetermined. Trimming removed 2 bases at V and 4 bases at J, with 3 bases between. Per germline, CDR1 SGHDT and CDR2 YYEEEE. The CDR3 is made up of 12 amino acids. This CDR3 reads CASSFLTGELFF. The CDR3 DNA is TGTGCCAGCAGCTTCCTCACCGGGGAGCTGTTTTTT.

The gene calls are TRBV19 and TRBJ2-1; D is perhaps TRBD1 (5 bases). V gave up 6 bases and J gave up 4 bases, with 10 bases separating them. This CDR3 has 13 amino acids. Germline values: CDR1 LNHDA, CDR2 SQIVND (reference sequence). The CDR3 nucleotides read TGTGCCAGTAGCGGAACAGGTTACAATGAGCAGTTCTTC. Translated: CASSGTGYNEQFF.

The CDR3 DNA sequence: TGTGCCAGCAGTGACCCTGAGGGAGGGCATTATGGCTACACCTTC. Translating it yields CASSDPEGGHYGYTF. The chain uses TRBV6-4 and TRBJ1-2; D is ambiguous. This CDR3 comprises 15 residues. Trimming took off 2 bases at V and 5 bases at J, with 15 bases between the two ends. The germline V gene has CDR1 MRHNA and CDR2 SNTAGT.

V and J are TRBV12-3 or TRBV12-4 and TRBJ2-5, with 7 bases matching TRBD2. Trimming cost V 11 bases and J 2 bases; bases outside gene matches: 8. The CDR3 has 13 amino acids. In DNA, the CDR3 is TGTGCCGGCGGGCTAGCGGATCAAGAGACCCAGTACTTC. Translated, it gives CAGGLADQETQYF.

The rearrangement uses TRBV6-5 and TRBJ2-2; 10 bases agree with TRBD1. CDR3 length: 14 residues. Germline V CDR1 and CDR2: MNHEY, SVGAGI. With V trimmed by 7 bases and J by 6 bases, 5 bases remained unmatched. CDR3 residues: CASTLDRGAGELFF. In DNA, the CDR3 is TGTGCCAGCACCCTGGACAGGGGGGCCGGGGAGCTGTTTTTT.

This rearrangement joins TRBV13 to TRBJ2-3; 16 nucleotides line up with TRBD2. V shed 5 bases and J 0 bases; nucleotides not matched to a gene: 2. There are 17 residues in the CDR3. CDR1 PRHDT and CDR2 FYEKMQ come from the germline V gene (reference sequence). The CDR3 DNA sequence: TGTGCCAGCAGCAGGGGACTAGCGGGAGGGAGCACAGATACGCAGTATTTT. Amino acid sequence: CASSRGLAGGSTDTQYF. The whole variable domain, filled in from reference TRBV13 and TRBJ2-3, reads AAGVIQSPRHLIKEKRETATLKCYPIPRHDTVYWYQQGPGQDPQFLISFYEKMQSDKGSIPDRFSAQQFSDYHSELNMSSLELGDSALYFCASSRGLAGGSTDTQYFGPGTRLTVL.

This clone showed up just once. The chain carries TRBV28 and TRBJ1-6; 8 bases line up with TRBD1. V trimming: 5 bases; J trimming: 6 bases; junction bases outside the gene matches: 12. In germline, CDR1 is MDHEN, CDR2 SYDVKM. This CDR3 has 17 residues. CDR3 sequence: CASSPGGYQSGNSPLHF. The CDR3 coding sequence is TGTGCCAGCAGTCCAGGGGGCTATCAATCGGGTAATTCACCCCTCCACTTT.

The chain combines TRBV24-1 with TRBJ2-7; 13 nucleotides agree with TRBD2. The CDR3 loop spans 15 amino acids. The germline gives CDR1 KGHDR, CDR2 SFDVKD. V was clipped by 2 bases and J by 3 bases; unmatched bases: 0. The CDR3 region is CATSDWTSGSYEQYF. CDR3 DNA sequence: TGTGCCACCAGTGATTGGACTAGCGGGAGCTACGAGCAGTACTTC.

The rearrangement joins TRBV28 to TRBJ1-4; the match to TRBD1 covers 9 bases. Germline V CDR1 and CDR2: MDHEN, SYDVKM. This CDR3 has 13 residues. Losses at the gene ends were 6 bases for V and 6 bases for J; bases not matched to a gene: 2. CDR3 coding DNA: TGTGCCAGCAGGGGACAGGGAGATGAAAAACTGTTTTTT. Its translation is CASRGQGDEKLFF. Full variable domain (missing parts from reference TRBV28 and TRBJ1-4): DVKVTQSSRYLVKRTGEKVFLECVQDMDHENMFWYRQDPGLGLRLIYFSYDVKMKEKGDIPEGYSVSREKKERFSLILESASTNQTSMYLCASRGQGDEKLFFGSGTQLSVL.

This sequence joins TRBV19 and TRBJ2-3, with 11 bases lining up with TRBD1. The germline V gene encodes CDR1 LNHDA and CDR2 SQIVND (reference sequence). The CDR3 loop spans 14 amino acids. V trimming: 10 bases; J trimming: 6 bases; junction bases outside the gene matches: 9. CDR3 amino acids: CATRTGGASDTQYF. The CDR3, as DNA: TGTGCCACCCGGACAGGGGGCGCATCGGATACGCAGTATTTT.

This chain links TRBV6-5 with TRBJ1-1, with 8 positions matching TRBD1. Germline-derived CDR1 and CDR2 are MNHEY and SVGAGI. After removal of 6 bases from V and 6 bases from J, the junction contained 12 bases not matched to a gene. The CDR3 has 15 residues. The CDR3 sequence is CASSRTGSEGAEAFF. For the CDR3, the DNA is TGTGCCAGCAGCCGGACAGGGAGTGAGGGGGCTGAAGCTTTCTTT.

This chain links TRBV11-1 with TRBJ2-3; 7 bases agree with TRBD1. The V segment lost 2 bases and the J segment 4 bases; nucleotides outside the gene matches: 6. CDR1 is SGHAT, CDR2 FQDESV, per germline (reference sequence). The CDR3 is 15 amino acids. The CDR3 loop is CASSLRTGYSDTQYF. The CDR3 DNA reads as TGTGCCAGCAGCTTAAGGACAGGCTACTCAGATACGCAGTATTTT.

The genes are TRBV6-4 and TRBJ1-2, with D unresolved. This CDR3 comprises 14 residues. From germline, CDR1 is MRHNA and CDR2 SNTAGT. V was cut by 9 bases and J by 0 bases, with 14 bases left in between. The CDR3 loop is CARALDTPNYGYTF. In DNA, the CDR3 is TGTGCCAGAGCCTTAGACACACCTAACTATGGCTACACCTTC.

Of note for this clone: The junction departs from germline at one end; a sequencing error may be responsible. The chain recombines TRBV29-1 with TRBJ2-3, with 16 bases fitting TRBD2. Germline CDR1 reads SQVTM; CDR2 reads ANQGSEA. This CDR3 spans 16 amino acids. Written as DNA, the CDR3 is TGCGGCGTTGCCGGGACTAGCGGGAGGGCTACAGATACGCAGTATTTT. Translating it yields CGVAGTSGRATDTQYF.

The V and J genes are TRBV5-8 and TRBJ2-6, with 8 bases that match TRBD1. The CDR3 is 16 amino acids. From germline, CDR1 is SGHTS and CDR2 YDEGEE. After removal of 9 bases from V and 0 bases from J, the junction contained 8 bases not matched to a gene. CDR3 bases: TGTGCCATCCCCGGACAGGGAAGCTCTGGGGCCAACGTCCTGACTTTC. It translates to CAIPGQGSSGANVLTF.

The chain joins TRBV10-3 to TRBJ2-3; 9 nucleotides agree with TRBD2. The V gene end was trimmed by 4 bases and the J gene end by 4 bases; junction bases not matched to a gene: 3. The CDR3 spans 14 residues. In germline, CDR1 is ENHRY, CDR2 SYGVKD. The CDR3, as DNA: TGTGCCATCAGTGTAGGCGGGAGGGCAGATACGCAGTATTTT. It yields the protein CAISVGGRADTQYF.